This is a list of T cell receptor beta chains from one sample in a study of cytomegalovirus exposure and HLA in healthy donors. TCRdb's table, derived via immunoSEQ multiplex PCR, lists solely in-frame clones and lacks some. The sample lists about 160,000 clones; around 85% were seen once. The sequencing input was PBMCs. The receptors shown here come from a man aged 25-45 years in good health and CMV-seropositive. The CDR3 runs from the conserved cysteine through the conserved F or W. The D gene is left open where the match is weak. Expanded clones get a size class; other rows say once, few or many, or leave the size out.

v_call	d_call	clone_size	j_call	cdr3_aa	cdr3_nt
TRBV4-2	.	.	TRBJ2-7	CASSQTASSVSEQYF	TGTGCCAGCAGCCAAACGGCTAGCAGCGTTTCCGAGCAGTACTTC
TRBV9	.	.	TRBJ2-3	CASSVVGGPGDTQYF	TGTGCCAGCAGCGTAGTCGGAGGTCCCGGCGATACGCAGTATTTT
TRBV28	TRBD2	.	TRBJ2-7	CASSPGGTPSYEQYF	TGTGCCAGCAGCCCGGGGGGAACTCCCAGCTACGAGCAGTACTTC
TRBV7-9	.	.	TRBJ1-6	CASSRDSNNSPLHF	TGTGCCAGCAGCCGTGACAGCAATAATTCACCCCTCCACTTT
TRBV13	TRBD2	.	TRBJ2-4	CASSRTSNNIQYF	TGTGCCAGCAGCCGGACTAGTAACAACATTCAGTACTTC
TRBV25-1	TRBD1	once	TRBJ1-2	CASSEFGQGARYTF	TGTGCCAGCAGTGAATTTGGACAGGGGGCTCGCTACACCTTC
TRBV29-1	TRBD1	.	TRBJ2-7	CSVRQGTYEQYF	TGCAGCGTGAGACAGGGAACCTACGAGCAGTACTTC
TRBV6-6	.	.	TRBJ1-6	CAVLEGSSYNSPLHF	TGTGCCGTTTTGGAGGGTAGCTCCTATAATTCACCCCTCCACTTT
TRBV7-3	.	.	TRBJ1-3	CASSLTGGAVNTIYF	TGTGCCAGCAGCTTAACAGGAGGGGCTGTAAACACCATATATTTT
TRBV19	.	.	TRBJ1-1	CASSPTGRTEAFF	TGTGCCAGTAGTCCGACGGGTCGGACTGAAGCTTTCTTT